The source of this T cell receptor beta chain is a study of Ad26.COV2.S vaccination and SARS-CoV-2 variants. General observations from the study: Post-vaccination breadth of spike-specific CD8+ and CD4+ T cell responses was reportedly substantial. Placebo recipients and vaccine recipients were similar in non-spike TCR breadth. Among vaccine recipients, spike-specific TCR breadth exceeded that of placebo recipients. Analyses that measured TCR breadth and depth may have underestimated total T cell responses.

TCRdb's copy holds only in-frame clones and misses some; the assay was immunoSEQ multiplex PCR. Of about 98,000 clones listed, over 60% are singletons. Losses at the gene ends were 6 bases for V and 4 bases for J; bases not matched to a gene: 3. The CDR3 spans 13 residues. CDR1 and CDR2 from the germline V gene are LNHDA and SQIVND (reference sequence). As concerns this clone: Its antigen is not known.

The V call is TRBV19, the J call TRBJ1-5, with 7 nucleotides matching TRBD1. Source: peripheral blood, taken after recovery from COVID-19. The sequence derives from a human donor who had recovered from COVID-19. The CDR3 is CASRGTENQPQHF. The CDR3 DNA reads as TGTGCCAGTAGAGGGACAGAAAATCAGCCCCAGCATTTT.